This T cell receptor (beta chain) stems from a study of a mutant IDH1 vaccine in newly diagnosed glioma. For the study at large: Patients previously underwent radiotherapy, temozolomide, or both, and most underwent both. Study conclusions and caveats: Of all patients, around 93% showed vaccine-induced immune responses.

As concerns this clone: Its antigen is currently unknown.

There are 15 residues in the CDR3. Germline V gives CDR1 SGHNT, CDR2 YYREEE (reference sequence). With 4 bases removed from V and 1 base from J, the gap between germline ends came to 11 bases. Sample time point: week 35, safety follow-up. A 20-mer mutant IDH1 peptide at 300 ug was injected subcutaneously with topical imiquimod. Patients in the study were vaccinated eight times, receiving shots in weeks 1, 3, 5, 7, 11, 15, 19 and 23. The donors' diagnosis was new WHO grade 3 or 4 astrocytoma that was IDH1-mutant and ATRX-lost. The assay was immunoSEQ multiplex PCR, and TCRdb's table has in-frame clones only and misses some. The data show tens of thousands of clones, with roughly nine tenths seen just once and 1.5% held by the top ten.

The sequencing here drew on PBMCs, taken from a glioma patient whose treatment included an IDH1 peptide vaccine. The V call is TRBV5-4, the J call TRBJ2-2; TRBD2 is a possible D gene (5 bases). The source of this sequence is a man aged 40-49 years with glioma. The CDR3 region has the DNA TGTGCCAGCAGCAACGGGATCCTGAACACCGGGGAGCTGTTTTTT. Its protein is CASSNGILNTGELFF.